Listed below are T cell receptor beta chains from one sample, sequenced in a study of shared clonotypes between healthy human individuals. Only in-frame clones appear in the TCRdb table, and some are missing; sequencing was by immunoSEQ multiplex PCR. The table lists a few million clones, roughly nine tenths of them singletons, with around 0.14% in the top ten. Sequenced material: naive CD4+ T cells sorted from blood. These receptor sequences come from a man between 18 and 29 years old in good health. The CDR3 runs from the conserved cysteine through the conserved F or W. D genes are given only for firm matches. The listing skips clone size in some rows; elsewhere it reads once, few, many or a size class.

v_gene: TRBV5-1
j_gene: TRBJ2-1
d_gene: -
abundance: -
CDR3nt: TGCGCCAGCAGCTCTGAAGGGTCAGGGGTAGATGAGCAGTTCTTC
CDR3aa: CASSSEGSGVDEQFF

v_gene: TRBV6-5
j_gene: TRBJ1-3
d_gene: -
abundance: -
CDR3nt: TGTGCCAGCAGTCCATCTGGACCGGGAAACACCATATATTTT
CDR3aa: CASSPSGPGNTIYF

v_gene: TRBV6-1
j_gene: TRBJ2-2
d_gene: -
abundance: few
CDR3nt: -
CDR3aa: CASILDPTGELFF

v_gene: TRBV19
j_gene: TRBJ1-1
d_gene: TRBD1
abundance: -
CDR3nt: TGTGCCAGTGGGGACAGAACCTTGAACACTGAAGCTTTCTTT
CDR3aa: CASGDRTLNTEAFF

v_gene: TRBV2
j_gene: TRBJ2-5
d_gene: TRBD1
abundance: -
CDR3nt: TGTGCCAGCAGTGAATACCGGACAGGGCTGGAGACCCAGTACTTC
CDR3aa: CASSEYRTGLETQYF

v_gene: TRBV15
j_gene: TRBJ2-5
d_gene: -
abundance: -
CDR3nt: TGTGCCACCAGCAGAGATTGGGGAGGAGGCCAAGAGACCCAGTACTTC
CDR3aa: CATSRDWGGGQETQYF

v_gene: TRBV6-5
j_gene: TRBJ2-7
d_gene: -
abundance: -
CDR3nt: TGTGCCAGCAGTTACTCGAAGGCACAGCTCTACGAGCAGTACTTC
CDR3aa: CASSYSKAQLYEQYF

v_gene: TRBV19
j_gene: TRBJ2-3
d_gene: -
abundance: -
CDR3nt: TGTGCCAGTAGTCTCGGGACTGCAGATACGCAGTATTTT
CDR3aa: CASSLGTADTQYF

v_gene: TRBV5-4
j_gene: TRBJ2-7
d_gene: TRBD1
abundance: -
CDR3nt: TGTGCCAGCAGCGGACAGGGGTCACGGGAGCAGTACTTC
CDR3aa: CASSGQGSREQYF

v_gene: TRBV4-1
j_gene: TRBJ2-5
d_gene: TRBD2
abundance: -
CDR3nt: TGCGCCAGCAGCCAAGTTCGGGGGGAAACCCAGTACTTC
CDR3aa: CASSQVRGETQYF

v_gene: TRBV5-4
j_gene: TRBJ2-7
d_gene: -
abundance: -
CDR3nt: TGTGCCAGCAGCAGGGGAGGCGATCAGCAGTACTTC
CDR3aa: CASSRGGDQQYF

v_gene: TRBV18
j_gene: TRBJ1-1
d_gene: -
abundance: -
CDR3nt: TGTGCCAGCTCACCAGACAGAGAAGCTTTCTTT
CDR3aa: CASSPDREAFF

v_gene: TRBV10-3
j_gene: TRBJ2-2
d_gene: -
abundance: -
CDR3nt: TGTGCCACGCAACAGGGCCCTGGAGCCGGGGAGCTGTTTTTT
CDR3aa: CATQQGPGAGELFF

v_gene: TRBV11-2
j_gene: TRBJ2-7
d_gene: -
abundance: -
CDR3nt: TGTGCCAGCAGCTTAGTACCAGGGCCCTACGAGCAGTACTTC
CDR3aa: CASSLVPGPYEQYF

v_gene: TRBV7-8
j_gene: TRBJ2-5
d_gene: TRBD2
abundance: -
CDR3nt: TGTGCCAGCAGCGCTCCCCGGGGACTAGCGTCTGAAGAGACCCAGTACTTC
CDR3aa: CASSAPRGLASEETQYF

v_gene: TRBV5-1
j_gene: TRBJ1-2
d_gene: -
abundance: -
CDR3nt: TGCGCCAGCAGCCCTCGCGGGGGAAAGGACTATGGCTACACCTTC
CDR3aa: CASSPRGGKDYGYTF

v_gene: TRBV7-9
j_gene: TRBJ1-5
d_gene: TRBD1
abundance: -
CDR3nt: TGTGCCAGCAGCGCGTTCCCGGGACAGTCCAATCAGCCCCAGCATTTT
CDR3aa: CASSAFPGQSNQPQHF

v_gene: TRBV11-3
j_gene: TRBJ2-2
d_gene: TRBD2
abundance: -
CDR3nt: TGTGCCAGCAGCCCTGGACTAGCGGGCTATAACACCGGGGAGCTGTTTTTT
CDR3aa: CASSPGLAGYNTGELFF

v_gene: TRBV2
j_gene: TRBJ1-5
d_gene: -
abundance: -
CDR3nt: TGTGCCAGCAGTCTGACAGGAGAAAATCAGCCCCAGCATTTT
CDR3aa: CASSLTGENQPQHF